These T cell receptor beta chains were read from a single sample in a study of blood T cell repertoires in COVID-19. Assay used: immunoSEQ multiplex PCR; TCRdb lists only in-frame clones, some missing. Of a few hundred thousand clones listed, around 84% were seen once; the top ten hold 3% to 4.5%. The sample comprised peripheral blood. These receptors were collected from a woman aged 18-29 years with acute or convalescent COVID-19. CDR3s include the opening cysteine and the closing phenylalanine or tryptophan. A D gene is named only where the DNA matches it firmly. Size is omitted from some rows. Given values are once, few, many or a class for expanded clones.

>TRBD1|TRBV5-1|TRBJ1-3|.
CASSFGTAGNTIYF
TGCGCCAGCAGCTTTGGGACAGCTGGAAACACCATATATTTT
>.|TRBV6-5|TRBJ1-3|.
CASRGTSSGNTIYF
TGTGCCAGCAGGGGGACAAGCTCTGGAAACACCATATATTTT
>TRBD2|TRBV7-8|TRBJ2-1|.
CASSLDSGSSYNEQFF
TGTGCCAGCAGCTTAGATAGCGGGAGCTCCTACAATGAGCAGTTCTTC
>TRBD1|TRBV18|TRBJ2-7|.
CASSPGTGIYEQYF
TGTGCCAGCTCCCCCGGGACAGGTATCTACGAGCAGTACTTC
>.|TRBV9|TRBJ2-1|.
CASSPSSSYNEQFF
TGTGCCAGCAGCCCCTCGAGCTCCTACAATGAGCAGTTCTTC
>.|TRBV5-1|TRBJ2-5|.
CASSFGGPVETQYF
TGCGCCAGCAGCTTCGGGGGGCCCGTAGAGACCCAGTACTTC
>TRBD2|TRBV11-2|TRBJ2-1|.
CASSLAAGAGNEQFF
TGTGCCAGCAGCTTAGCGGCGGGAGCGGGCAATGAGCAGTTCTTC
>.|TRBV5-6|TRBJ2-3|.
CASSLLASESTDTQYF
TGTGCCAGCAGCTTGTTGGCTAGCGAGAGCACAGATACGCAGTATTTT
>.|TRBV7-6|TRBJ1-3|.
CASSLGQGSGNTIYF
TGTGCCAGCAGCCTAGGCCAGGGTTCTGGAAACACCATATATTTT
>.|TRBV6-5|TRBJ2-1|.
CASSYNGGQYNEQFF
TGTGCCAGCAGTTACAACGGGGGGCAGTACAATGAGCAGTTCTTC
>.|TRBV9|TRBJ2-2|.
CASSHRPLLNTGELFF
TGTGCCAGCAGCCACAGACCGCTTCTGAACACCGGGGAGCTGTTTTTT
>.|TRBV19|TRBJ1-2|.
CASSLGQRGIRGYTF
TGTGCCAGTAGTCTTGGACAGAGAGGGATTCGGGGCTACACCTTC
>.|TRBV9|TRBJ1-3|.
CASSVEERSGSGNTIYF
TGTGCCAGCAGCGTAGAAGAGAGGTCGGGTTCTGGAAACACCATATATTTT
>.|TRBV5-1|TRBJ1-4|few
CASSPMGGANEKLFF
TGCGCCAGCAGCCCGATGGGGGGGGCCAATGAAAAACTGTTTTTT
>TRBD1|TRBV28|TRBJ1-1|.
CASRGQGVMDTEAFF
TGTGCCAGCCGCGGACAGGGGGTGATGGACACTGAAGCTTTCTTT
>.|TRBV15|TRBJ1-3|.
CATSRDTRTSSGNTIYF
TGTGCCACCAGCAGAGATACAAGAACAAGCTCTGGAAACACCATATATTTT
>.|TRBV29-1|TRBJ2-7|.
CSVASGHSYEQYF
TGCAGCGTCGCTTCGGGACACTCATACGAGCAGTACTTC
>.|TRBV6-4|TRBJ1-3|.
CASSDGRAGKGNTIYF
TGTGCCAGCAGTGACGGTAGGGCAGGGAAGGGAAACACCATATATTTT
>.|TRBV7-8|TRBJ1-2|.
CASSLGRGFGYTF
TGTGCCAGCAGCTTAGGTCGGGGGTTTGGCTACACCTTC
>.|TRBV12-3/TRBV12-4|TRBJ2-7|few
CASRLGDYEQYF
TGTGCCAGCAGATTGGGAGACTACGAGCAGTACTTC
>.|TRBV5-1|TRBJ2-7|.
CASSLEPPYEQYF
TGCGCCAGCAGCTTGGAGCCCCCCTACGAGCAGTACTTC
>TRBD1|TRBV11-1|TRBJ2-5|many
CASSNRGQGETQYF
TGTGCCAGCAGCAATCGAGGACAGGGAGAGACCCAGTACTTC
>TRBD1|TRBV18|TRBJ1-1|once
CASSKAGTGEESEAFF
TGTGCCAGCTCAAAAGCCGGGACAGGGGAGGAGTCTGAAGCTTTCTTT